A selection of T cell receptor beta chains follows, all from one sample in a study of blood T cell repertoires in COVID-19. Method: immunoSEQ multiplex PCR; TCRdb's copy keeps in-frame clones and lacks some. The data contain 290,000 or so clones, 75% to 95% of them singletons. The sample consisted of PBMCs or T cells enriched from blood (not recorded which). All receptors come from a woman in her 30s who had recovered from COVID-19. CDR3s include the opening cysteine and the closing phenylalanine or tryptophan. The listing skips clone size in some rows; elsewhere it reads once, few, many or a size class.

CDR3aa: CASSLVGGAGSPLHF
abundance: NA
v_gene: TRBV11-2
j_gene: TRBJ1-6
len: 15

CDR3aa: CASSLEGTGNTIYF
abundance: NA
v_gene: TRBV11-2
j_gene: TRBJ1-3
len: 14

CDR3aa: CSVGSGAGEGGNTIYF
abundance: NA
v_gene: TRBV29-1
j_gene: TRBJ1-3
len: 16

CDR3aa: CASSVFDRGLIDTEAFF
abundance: NA
v_gene: TRBV9
j_gene: TRBJ1-1
len: 17

CDR3aa: CASSELAETQYF
abundance: NA
v_gene: TRBV2
j_gene: TRBJ2-5
len: 12

CDR3aa: CAWNDRKRALDTEAFF
abundance: NA
v_gene: TRBV30
j_gene: TRBJ1-1
len: 16

CDR3aa: CASSPDPRSLNTEAFF
abundance: NA
v_gene: TRBV5-4
j_gene: TRBJ1-1
len: 16

CDR3aa: CASSKRTGSGNTEAFF
abundance: NA
v_gene: TRBV19
j_gene: TRBJ1-1
len: 16

CDR3aa: CASSYLLAGQETQYF
abundance: NA
v_gene: TRBV6-2/TRBV6-3
j_gene: TRBJ2-5
len: 15

CDR3aa: CATSDSADTQYF
abundance: once
v_gene: TRBV24-1
j_gene: TRBJ2-3
len: 12

CDR3aa: CASSLLGEQFF
abundance: NA
v_gene: TRBV27
j_gene: TRBJ2-1
len: 11

CDR3aa: CASSLRFTGEFGELFF
abundance: NA
v_gene: TRBV27
j_gene: TRBJ2-2
len: 16

CDR3aa: CASSEPGQGTYEQYF
abundance: NA
v_gene: TRBV10-1
j_gene: TRBJ2-7
len: 15

CDR3aa: CAISDQKPQRGNEQFF
abundance: NA
v_gene: TRBV10-3
j_gene: TRBJ2-1
len: 16

CDR3aa: CASSRSGANTGELFF
abundance: NA
v_gene: TRBV7-8
j_gene: TRBJ2-2
len: 15

CDR3aa: CASIPGVANTEAFF
abundance: NA
v_gene: TRBV7-2
j_gene: TRBJ1-1
len: 14

CDR3aa: CATSRTEDRSYEQFF
abundance: once
v_gene: TRBV15
j_gene: TRBJ2-1
len: 15

CDR3aa: CASSRDLGQGRGNEQFF
abundance: NA
v_gene: TRBV4-3
j_gene: TRBJ2-1
len: 17

CDR3aa: CATLGGVDNEQFF
abundance: NA
v_gene: TRBV19
j_gene: TRBJ2-1
len: 13

CDR3aa: CASSSIPADTQYF
abundance: NA
v_gene: TRBV5-1
j_gene: TRBJ2-3
len: 13

CDR3aa: CAISSTGVANTIYF
abundance: NA
v_gene: TRBV7-2
j_gene: TRBJ1-3
len: 14

CDR3aa: CASSRQPNEQFF
abundance: NA
v_gene: TRBV7-9
j_gene: TRBJ2-1
len: 12

CDR3aa: CASSPGQGLYEQYF
abundance: NA
v_gene: TRBV11-1
j_gene: TRBJ2-7
len: 14

CDR3aa: CSVVPSVTGNEQFF
abundance: NA
v_gene: TRBV29-1
j_gene: TRBJ2-1
len: 14

CDR3aa: CASSQAHHYYEQFF
abundance: NA
v_gene: TRBV14
j_gene: TRBJ2-1
len: 14

CDR3aa: CASSLRRTVGTYNEQFF
abundance: NA
v_gene: TRBV27
j_gene: TRBJ2-1
len: 17

CDR3aa: CASSLENGRYNEQFF
abundance: NA
v_gene: TRBV7-2
j_gene: TRBJ2-1
len: 15

CDR3aa: CASSPVTGGRTYEQYF
abundance: once
v_gene: TRBV18
j_gene: TRBJ2-7
len: 16

CDR3aa: CASSSGQYTEAFF
abundance: NA
v_gene: TRBV28
j_gene: TRBJ1-1
len: 13

CDR3aa: CASSQSVGDYGYTF
abundance: NA
v_gene: TRBV7-8
j_gene: TRBJ1-2
len: 14

CDR3aa: CASSLGTGGYYGYTF
abundance: few
v_gene: TRBV28
j_gene: TRBJ1-2
len: 15

CDR3aa: CASSLVLALSYEQYF
abundance: NA
v_gene: TRBV7-2
j_gene: TRBJ2-7
len: 15

CDR3aa: CASSNTARGYNEQFF
abundance: NA
v_gene: TRBV7-9
j_gene: TRBJ2-1
len: 15

CDR3aa: CASSGQVGEAFF
abundance: NA
v_gene: TRBV10-1
j_gene: TRBJ1-1
len: 12

CDR3aa: CASSSLKGVISGELFF
abundance: NA
v_gene: TRBV7-8
j_gene: TRBJ2-2
len: 16

CDR3aa: CASSLNREPGELFF
abundance: NA
v_gene: TRBV5-1
j_gene: TRBJ2-2
len: 14

CDR3aa: CASSPEHAFFYNEQFF
abundance: NA
v_gene: TRBV4-3
j_gene: TRBJ2-1
len: 16

CDR3aa: CASSPFGQGGAYEQYF
abundance: NA
v_gene: TRBV5-1
j_gene: TRBJ2-7
len: 16

CDR3aa: CASSSWGLAGEEETQYF
abundance: NA
v_gene: TRBV7-2
j_gene: TRBJ2-5
len: 17

CDR3aa: CASSLLPDTQYF
abundance: NA
v_gene: TRBV12-3/TRBV12-4
j_gene: TRBJ2-3
len: 12

CDR3aa: CASTPGQGLRPQHF
abundance: NA
v_gene: TRBV28
j_gene: TRBJ1-5
len: 14

CDR3aa: CAWSARTGWHEQYF
abundance: once
v_gene: TRBV30
j_gene: TRBJ2-7
len: 14

CDR3aa: CSVSGTGNEAFF
abundance: NA
v_gene: TRBV29-1
j_gene: TRBJ1-1
len: 12